This T cell receptor (beta chain) is drawn from a study (dated by TCRdb to 2015 to 2016). The library was produced with RT-PCR. Sequencing took place on an Illumina MiSeq. The public reads were run again by TCRdb, first through fastp at Q25 and then through MiXCR, and only productive beta chains were kept. Each entry merges the rows of one CDR3 protein and shows their most common DNA and genes. This sample holds 550,000 to 750,000 distinct CDR3 sequences; more than 13% were observed only once. The top ten clonotypes cover 3% to 4.5% of the sample. For this clonotype: Its recognized antigen is unknown. Base qualities are missing; no much larger clone stands one base away.

From a lookup of the germline V gene, CDR1 and CDR2 are MNHEY and SVGEGT. V loses 7 bases of germline sequence and J loses 2 bases, and the interval between the two ends is 14 bases. The CDR3 numbers 14 residues from cysteine through phenylalanine. This entry keeps only the CDR3 DNA: 42 bases, framed from base 1. The V gene is TRBV6-2 or TRBV6-3 and the J gene is TRBJ1-1; TRBD1 is a possible D gene, resting on 5 matching bases. The source is a female donor in good health, serving as a healthy control. Sequencing was done on a sample of memory CD4+ T cells from blood. Here the CDR3 is given as CASIDSWDNTEAFF. The nucleotides are TGTGCCAGCATTGACAGCTGGGACAACACTGAAGCTTTCTTT.